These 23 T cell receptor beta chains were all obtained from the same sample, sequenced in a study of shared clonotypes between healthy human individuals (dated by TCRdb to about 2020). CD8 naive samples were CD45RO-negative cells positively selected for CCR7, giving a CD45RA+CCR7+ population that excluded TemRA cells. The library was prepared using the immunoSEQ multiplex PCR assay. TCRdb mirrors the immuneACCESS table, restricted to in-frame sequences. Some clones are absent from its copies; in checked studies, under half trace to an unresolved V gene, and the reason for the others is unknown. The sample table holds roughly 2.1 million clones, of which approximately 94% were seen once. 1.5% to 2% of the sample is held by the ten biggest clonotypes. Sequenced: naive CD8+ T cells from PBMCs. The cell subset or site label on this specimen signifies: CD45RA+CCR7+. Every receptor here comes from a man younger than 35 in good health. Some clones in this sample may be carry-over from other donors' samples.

In DNA, the CDR3 is TGCGCCAGCAGCGCGGGACTAGCGGGAGTAGACACCGGGGAGCTGTTTTTT. It yields the protein CASSAGLAGVDTGELFF. The chain carries TRBV5-1 and TRBJ2-2; 14 nucleotides match TRBD2. V trimming: 4 bases; J trimming: 3 bases; junction bases outside the gene matches: 5. CDR3 size: 17 residues. The V gene's germline CDR1 is SGHRS and CDR2 YFSETQ.

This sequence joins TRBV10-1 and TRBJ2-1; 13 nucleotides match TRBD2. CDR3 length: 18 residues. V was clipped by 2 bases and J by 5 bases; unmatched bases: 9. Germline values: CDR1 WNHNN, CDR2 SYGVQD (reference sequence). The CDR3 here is CASSEGLAGDERHNEQFF. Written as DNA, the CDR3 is TGCGCCAGCAGTGAGGGACTAGCGGGAGACGAAAGGCACAATGAGCAGTTCTTC.

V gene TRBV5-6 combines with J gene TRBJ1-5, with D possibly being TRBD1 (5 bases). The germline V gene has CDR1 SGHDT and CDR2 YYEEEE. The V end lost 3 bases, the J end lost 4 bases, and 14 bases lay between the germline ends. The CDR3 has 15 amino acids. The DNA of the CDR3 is TGTGCCAGCAGCTCCGGGACGGGGATAAATCAGCCCCAGCATTTT. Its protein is CASSSGTGINQPQHF.

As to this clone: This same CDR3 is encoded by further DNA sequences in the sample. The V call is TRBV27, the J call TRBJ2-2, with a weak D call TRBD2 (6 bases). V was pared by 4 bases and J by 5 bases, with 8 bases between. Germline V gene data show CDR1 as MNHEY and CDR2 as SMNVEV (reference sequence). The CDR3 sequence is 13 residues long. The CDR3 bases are TGTGCCAGCAGTTGGAGGGATACCGGGGAGCTGTTTTTT. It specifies CASSWRDTGELFF.

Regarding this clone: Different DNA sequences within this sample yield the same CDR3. CDR3 in amino acids: CASSETGGGQPQHF. Written as DNA, the CDR3 is TGTGCCAGCAGCGAAACAGGGGGCGGGCAGCCCCAGCATTTT. The rearrangement links TRBV9 to TRBJ1-5; TRBD1 matches at 9 bases. Germline CDR1 and CDR2: SGDLS and YYNGEE. This CDR3 spans 14 amino acids. V was clipped by 3 bases and J by 7 bases; unmatched bases: 5.

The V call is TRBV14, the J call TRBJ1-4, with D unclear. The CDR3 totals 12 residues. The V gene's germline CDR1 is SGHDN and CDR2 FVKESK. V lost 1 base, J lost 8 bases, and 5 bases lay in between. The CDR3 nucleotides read TGTGCCAGCAGCCAAGGTGGAGAAAAACTGTTTTTT. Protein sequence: CASSQGGEKLFF.

The CDR3 protein is CASRGTFGGYTF. CDR3 in DNA: TGTGCCAGCAGGGGGACCTTTGGTGGCTACACCTTC. This chain uses TRBV9 with TRBJ1-2, with a weak D call TRBD1 (5 bases). Trimming shortened V by 5 bases and J by 7 bases, and 12 bases separated the two germline ends. The CDR3 covers 12 residues. CDR1 is SGDLS and CDR2 is YYNGEE in the germline V gene.

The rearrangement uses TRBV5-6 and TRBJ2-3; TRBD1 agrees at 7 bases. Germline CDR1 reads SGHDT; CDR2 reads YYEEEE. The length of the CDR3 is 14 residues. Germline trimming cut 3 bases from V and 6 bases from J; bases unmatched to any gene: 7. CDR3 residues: CASSYSGQVDTQYF. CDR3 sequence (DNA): TGTGCCAGCAGCTATTCAGGACAGGTGGATACGCAGTATTTT. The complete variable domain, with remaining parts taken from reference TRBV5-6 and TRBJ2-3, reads DAGVTQSPTHLIKTRGQQVTLRCSPKSGHDTVSWYQQALGQGPQFIFQYYEEEERQRGNFPDRFSGHQFPNYSSELNVNALLLGDSALYLCASSYSGQVDTQYFGPGTRLTVL.

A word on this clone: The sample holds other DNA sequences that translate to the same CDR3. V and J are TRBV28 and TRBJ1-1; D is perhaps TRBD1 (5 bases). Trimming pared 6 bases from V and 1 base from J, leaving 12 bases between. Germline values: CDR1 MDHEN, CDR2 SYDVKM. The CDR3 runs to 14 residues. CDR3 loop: CASSPARENTEAFF. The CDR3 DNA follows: TGTGCCAGCAGCCCGGCCAGGGAGAACACTGAAGCTTTCTTT.

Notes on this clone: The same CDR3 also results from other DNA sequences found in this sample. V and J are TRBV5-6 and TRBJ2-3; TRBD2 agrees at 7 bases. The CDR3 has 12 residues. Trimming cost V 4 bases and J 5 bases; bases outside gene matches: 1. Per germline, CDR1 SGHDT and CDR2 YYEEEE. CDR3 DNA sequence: TGTGCCAGCAGCCCGGGGGGAGATACGCAGTATTTT. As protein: CASSPGGDTQYF.

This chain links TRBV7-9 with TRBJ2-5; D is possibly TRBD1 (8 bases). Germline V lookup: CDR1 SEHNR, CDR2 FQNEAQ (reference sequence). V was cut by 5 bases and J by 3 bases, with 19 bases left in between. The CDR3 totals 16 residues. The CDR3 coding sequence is TGTGCCAGCAGCGCCCAACAGGGGGGGAGTAAAGAGACCCAGTACTTC. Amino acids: CASSAQQGGSKETQYF.

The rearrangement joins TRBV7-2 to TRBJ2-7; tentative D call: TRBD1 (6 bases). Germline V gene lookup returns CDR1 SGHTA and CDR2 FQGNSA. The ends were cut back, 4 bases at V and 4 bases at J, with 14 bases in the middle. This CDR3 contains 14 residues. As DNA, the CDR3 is TGTGCCAGCAGCTCCAGAGGACAGATTTACGAGCAGTACTTC. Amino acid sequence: CASSSRGQIYEQYF.

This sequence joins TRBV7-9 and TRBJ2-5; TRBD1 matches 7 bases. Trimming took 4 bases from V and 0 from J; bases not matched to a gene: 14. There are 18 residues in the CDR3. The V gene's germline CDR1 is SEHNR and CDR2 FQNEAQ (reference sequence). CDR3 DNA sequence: TGTGCCAGCAGCTCTTGGGACAACCGGGACAGTTACCAAGAGACCCAGTACTTC. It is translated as CASSSWDNRDSYQETQYF.

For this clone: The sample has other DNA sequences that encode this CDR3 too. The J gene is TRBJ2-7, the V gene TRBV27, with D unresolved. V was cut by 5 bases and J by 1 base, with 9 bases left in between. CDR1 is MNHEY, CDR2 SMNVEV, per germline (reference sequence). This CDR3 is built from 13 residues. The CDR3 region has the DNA TGTGCCAGCAGTCCTCTAGGATCCTACGAGCAGTACTTC. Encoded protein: CASSPLGSYEQYF.

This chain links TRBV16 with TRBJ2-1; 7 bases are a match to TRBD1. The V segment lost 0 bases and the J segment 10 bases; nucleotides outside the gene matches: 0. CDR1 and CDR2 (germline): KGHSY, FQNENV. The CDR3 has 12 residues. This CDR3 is CASSQSRGEQFF. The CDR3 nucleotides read TGTGCCAGCAGCCAATCCAGGGGGGAGCAGTTCTTC.

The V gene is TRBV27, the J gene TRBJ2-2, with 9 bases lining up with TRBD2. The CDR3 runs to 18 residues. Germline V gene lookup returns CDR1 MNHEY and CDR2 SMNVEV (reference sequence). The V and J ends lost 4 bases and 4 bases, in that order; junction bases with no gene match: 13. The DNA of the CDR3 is TGTGCCAGCAGTTCCCGGACTAGCGCCGAGATCGGCACCGGGGAGCTGTTTTTT. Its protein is CASSSRTSAEIGTGELFF.

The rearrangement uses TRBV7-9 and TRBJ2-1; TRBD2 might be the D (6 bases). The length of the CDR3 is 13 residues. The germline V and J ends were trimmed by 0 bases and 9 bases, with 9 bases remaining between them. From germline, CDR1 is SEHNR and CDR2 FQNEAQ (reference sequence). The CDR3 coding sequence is TGTGCCAGCAGCTTAGCCGGGGGAGGTGAGCAGTTCTTC. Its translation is CASSLAGGGEQFF.

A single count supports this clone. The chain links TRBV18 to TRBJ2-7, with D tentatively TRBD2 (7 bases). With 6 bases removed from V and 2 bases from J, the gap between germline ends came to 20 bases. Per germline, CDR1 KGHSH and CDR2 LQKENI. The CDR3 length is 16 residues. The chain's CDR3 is CASSYPGGGGTYEQYF. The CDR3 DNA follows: TGTGCCAGCTCGTACCCCGGCGGGGGCGGAACCTACGAGCAGTACTTC.

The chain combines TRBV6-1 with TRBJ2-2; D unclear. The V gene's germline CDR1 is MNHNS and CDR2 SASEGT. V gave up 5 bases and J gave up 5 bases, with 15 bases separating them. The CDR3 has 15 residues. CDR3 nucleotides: TGTGCCAGCAGTCCCCTGAGGAGTGGGACCGGGGAGCTGTTTTTT. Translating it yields CASSPLRSGTGELFF.

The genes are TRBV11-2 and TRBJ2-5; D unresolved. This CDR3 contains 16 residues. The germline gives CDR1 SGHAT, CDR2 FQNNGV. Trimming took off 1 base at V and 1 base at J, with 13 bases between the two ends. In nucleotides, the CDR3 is TGTGCCAGCAGCTTAGGTCTACGGCCTTTCCAAGAGACCCAGTACTTC. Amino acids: CASSLGLRPFQETQYF.

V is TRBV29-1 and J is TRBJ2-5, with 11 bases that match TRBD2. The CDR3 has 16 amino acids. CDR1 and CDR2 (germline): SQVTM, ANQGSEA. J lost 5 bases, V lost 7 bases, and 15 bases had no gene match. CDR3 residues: CSATILAGVEFETQYF. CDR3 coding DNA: TGCAGCGCCACCATACTAGCGGGAGTTGAGTTTGAGACCCAGTACTTC.

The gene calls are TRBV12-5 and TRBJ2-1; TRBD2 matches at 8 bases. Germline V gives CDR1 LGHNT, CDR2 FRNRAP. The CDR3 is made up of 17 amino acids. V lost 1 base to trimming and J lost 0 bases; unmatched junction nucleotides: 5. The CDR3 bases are TGTGCTAGTGGTTTGGGATCCGGGACTAGCTCCTACAATGAGCAGTTCTTC. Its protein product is CASGLGSGTSSYNEQFF.

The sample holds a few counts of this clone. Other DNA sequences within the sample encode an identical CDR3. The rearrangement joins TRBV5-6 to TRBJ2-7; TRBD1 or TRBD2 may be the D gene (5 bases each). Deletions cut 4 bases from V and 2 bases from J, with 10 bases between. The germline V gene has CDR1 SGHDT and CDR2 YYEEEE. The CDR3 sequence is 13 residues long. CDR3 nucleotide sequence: TGTGCCAGCAGCCCGGGACGGACCTACGAGCAGTACTTC. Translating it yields CASSPGRTYEQYF.